This T cell receptor (beta chain) was sequenced for a study of cytomegalovirus exposure and HLA in healthy donors. Overall study results and limits: Differences between HLA loci emerged in a later analysis of TCR association rates, with DRB1 most and HLA-C fewest. The dataset shows that most TCR sequences were rare, while some public TCRs occurred in many donors. When analyzed later, a missense DCLRE1C variant was found to be linked to TCR beta V- and J-gene trimming.

Regarding this clone: Its target is unknown.

V lost 2 bases, J lost 5 bases, and 5 bases stayed unmatched. From germline, CDR1 is SGHAT and CDR2 FQNNGV. The CDR3 runs 16 residues. The PCR ran on 60 Vbeta and 13 Jbeta primers. Per the original methods: Around 9.9 million shared chains were among the about 80 million unique TCR beta chains that a later analysis counted. Repertoires were generated with immunoSEQ multiplex PCR, while TCRdb's copy carries only in-frame clones and drops some. Clone size and the V and J calls come from that table; the DNA yielded D and trimming. The data show 130,000 or so clones, more than 60% seen once. This sequence was found in a man younger than 30 in good health and CMV-seronegative. Sequencing was done on a sample of PBMCs. The V gene is TRBV11-2, the J gene TRBJ2-5; 13 positions agree with TRBD2. This CDR3 is CASSLPLAGGRETQYF. The CDR3 region has the DNA TGTGCCAGCAGCTTACCACTAGCGGGAGGGCGTGAGACCCAGTACTTC.